The 23 T cell receptor beta chains reported below all come from one sample, sequenced in a study of shared clonotypes between healthy human individuals. Sequenced by immunoSEQ multiplex PCR; TCRdb stores in-frame clones only, minus some. In the table there are over 1.4 million clones, roughly 96% of which are singletons. The material sequenced was naive CD4+ T cells sorted from blood. Sample subset: CD45RA+ positively selected. These receptors came from a man aged 25-45 years in good health.

The chain joins TRBV5-1 to TRBJ2-1, with 13 positions matching TRBD2. Germline V gene data show CDR1 as SGHRS and CDR2 as YFSETQ. The V gene end was trimmed by 4 bases and the J gene end by 6 bases; junction bases not matched to a gene: 4. The CDR3 sequence is 15 residues long. Written as DNA, the CDR3 is TGCGCCAGCAGCCGACTAGCGGGAGGAAGCAATGAGCAGTTCTTC. Translation gives CASSRLAGGSNEQFF.

The CDR3 protein is CASSQVMGDGRSGNTIYF. The CDR3 coding sequence is TGCGCCAGCAGCCAAGTAATGGGGGACGGGCGCTCTGGAAACACCATATATTTT. V usage is TRBV4-1 and J usage is TRBJ1-3, with a possible D match to TRBD1 (5 bases). V lost 1 base and J lost 0, with 16 bases in between. The CDR3 spans 18 residues. From germline, CDR1 is MGHRA and CDR2 YSYEKL.

The CDR3 DNA sequence: TGTGCCATCAGTGCCCTGGCGGGACAGGGTAACACCGGGGAGCTGTTTTTT. It translates to CAISALAGQGNTGELFF. The chain recombines TRBV10-3 with TRBJ2-2; TRBD1 matches at 9 bases. Per the germline V gene, CDR1 is ENHRY and CDR2 is SYGVKD. V was clipped by 4 bases and J by 2 bases; unmatched bases: 8. This CDR3 is 17 amino acids long.

The rearrangement joins TRBV18 to TRBJ2-1, with 8 bases matching TRBD2. J lost 6 bases, V lost 8 bases, and 9 bases had no gene match. CDR1 KGHSH and CDR2 LQKENI come from the germline V gene. The CDR3 is 14 residues long. The CDR3 reads CASATGTRINEQFF. CDR3 sequence (DNA): TGTGCCAGCGCGACCGGGACTAGGATCAATGAGCAGTTCTTC.

This chain links TRBV11-2 with TRBJ2-3; 11 nucleotides line up with TRBD2. Germline V CDR1 and CDR2: SGHAT, FQNNGV. CDR3 size: 18 residues. The V gene end was trimmed by 0 bases and the J gene end by 2 bases; junction bases not matched to a gene: 7. CDR3 bases: TGTGCCAGCAGCTTAGACCCTAGCGGGAGGTTACACACAGATACGCAGTATTTT. It translates to CASSLDPSGRLHTDTQYF. Full variable domain (outside the CDR3, taken from reference TRBV11-2 and TRBJ2-3): EAGVAQSPRYKIIEKRQSVAFWCNPISGHATLYWYQQILGQGPKLLIQFQNNGVVDDSQLPKDRFSAERLKGVDSTLKIQPAKLEDSAVYLCASSLDPSGRLHTDTQYFGPGTRLTVL.

The J gene is TRBJ1-5, the V gene TRBV5-1, with D hard to call. Germline V gene data show CDR1 as SGHRS and CDR2 as YFSETQ. The CDR3 totals 16 residues. The V end was cut by 0 bases, the J end by 0 bases, with 10 bases between. CDR3 nucleotides: TGCGCCAGCAGCTTGGGAGCGGGAGATAGCAATCAGCCCCAGCATTTT. It yields the protein CASSLGAGDSNQPQHF.

The DNA for the CDR3 is TGTGCCAGCAGCTTAGTTTTGGCGGAGACCCAGTACTTC. Its translation is CASSLVLAETQYF. V is TRBV7-3 and J is TRBJ2-5; the D is unclear. The CDR3 runs 13 residues. Trimming left V 2 bases short and J 5 bases short, with 9 bases between. The germline V gene has CDR1 SGHTA and CDR2 FQGTGA.

This chain joins TRBV6-1 and TRBJ2-7; 9 nucleotides align to TRBD2. Trimming cost V 1 base and J 2 bases; bases outside gene matches: 6. Per the germline V gene, CDR1 is MNHNS and CDR2 is SASEGT. The CDR3 length is 16 residues. The CDR3 DNA is TGTGCCAGCAGTGAAGTCCGACTAGCGGTTCCCTACGAGCAGTACTTC. Translating gives CASSEVRLAVPYEQYF.

The chain links TRBV5-5 to TRBJ1-4; D is uncertain. The V end lost 0 bases, the J end lost 1 base, and 10 bases lay between the germline ends. CDR1 SGHKS and CDR2 YYEKEE come from the germline V gene (reference sequence). This CDR3 spans 16 amino acids. CDR3 DNA: TGTGCCAGCAGCTTGGAAGGGTCCCTAACTAATGAAAAACTGTTTTTT. It codes for CASSLEGSLTNEKLFF.

The chain carries TRBV29-1 and TRBJ2-3; 7 nucleotides match TRBD1. V dropped 4 bases and J dropped 2; count of bases not matched to a gene: 6. Germline V CDR1 and CDR2: SQVTM, ANQGSEA. The CDR3 runs 14 residues. The CDR3 reads CSVAGQTPTDTQYF. The CDR3 coding sequence is TGCAGCGTTGCGGGACAGACACCCACAGATACGCAGTATTTT.

The chain couples TRBV6-4 to TRBJ2-2, with 7 bases identical to TRBD1. This CDR3 comprises 16 residues. Germline-derived CDR1 and CDR2 are MRHNA and SNTAGT. V trimming: 3 bases; J trimming: 0 bases; junction bases outside the gene matches: 4. CDR3 region: CASSDFGTANTGELFF. CDR3 nucleotides: TGTGCCAGCAGTGATTTCGGGACAGCGAACACCGGGGAGCTGTTTTTT.

This sequence joins TRBV6-1 and TRBJ2-3; D is undetermined. V was clipped by 1 base and J by 4 bases, with 9 bases between them. CDR3 length equals 14 residues. CDR1 MNHNS and CDR2 SASEGT come from the germline V gene. The CDR3 DNA is TGTGCCAGCAGTGAAGGGTGGTTCCCAGATACGCAGTATTTT. Translation gives CASSEGWFPDTQYF.

The genes are TRBV6-4 and TRBJ1-1; TRBD1 matches at 9 bases. With 5 bases clipped from V and 5 bases from J, the junction kept 6 bases outside the gene matches. Looked up from germline, CDR1 is MRHNA and CDR2 is SNTAGT. This CDR3 is 14 amino acids long. CDR3 in DNA: TGTGCCAGCAGTCAACAGGGGGCCGGAACTGAAGCTTTCTTT. Its protein is CASSQQGAGTEAFF.

The CDR3 region has the DNA TGTGCCAGCAGCTTGACCCCAGGGGCTGGAAACACCATATATTTT. Translation: CASSLTPGAGNTIYF. The V and J genes are TRBV5-5 and TRBJ1-3; tentative D call: TRBD1 (6 bases). This CDR3 spans 15 amino acids. The germline V gene has CDR1 SGHKS and CDR2 YYEKEE (reference sequence). The V gene lost 1 base and the J gene lost 2 bases, with 10 bases spanning the gap.

This chain connects TRBV11-2 to TRBJ2-1; 10 bases agree with TRBD2. The V segment lost 4 bases and the J segment 9 bases; nucleotides outside the gene matches: 12. The germline CDR1 and CDR2 sequences are SGHAT and FQNNGV. The CDR3 loop spans 16 amino acids. CDR3 bases: TGTGCCAGCAGCTCCTTCAGCGGGAGGGCCTTTATTGAGCAGTTCTTC. This translates into CASSSFSGRAFIEQFF. The variable domain in full, completed from reference TRBV11-2 and TRBJ2-1, reads EAGVAQSPRYKIIEKRQSVAFWCNPISGHATLYWYQQILGQGPKLLIQFQNNGVVDDSQLPKDRFSAERLKGVDSTLKIQPAKLEDSAVYLCASSSFSGRAFIEQFFGPGTRLTVL.

The J gene is TRBJ2-7, the V gene TRBV7-8; D is undetermined. The CDR3 is 13 residues long. Germline CDR1 reads SGHVS; CDR2 reads FQNEAQ. Deletions cut 5 bases from V and 2 bases from J, with 10 bases between. The CDR3 is CASSHGRTYEQYF. The CDR3 nucleotides are TGTGCCAGCAGCCACGGTAGAACCTACGAGCAGTACTTC.

This clone was detected once. The genes are TRBV25-1 and TRBJ2-5; the D gene could be TRBD1 or TRBD2 (7 bases each). Germline CDR1 is MGHDK and CDR2 is SYGVNS. Trimming removed 9 bases at V and 2 bases at J, with 19 bases between. This CDR3 spans 15 amino acids. The CDR3 protein is CASTLGGDRQETQYF. For the CDR3, the DNA is TGTGCCAGTACCTTAGGGGGGGACAGACAAGAGACCCAGTACTTC.

The rearrangement joins TRBV5-6 to TRBJ2-4; D is unclear. The CDR3 covers 16 residues. V was pared by 3 bases and J by 0 bases, with 13 bases between. Germline values: CDR1 SGHDT, CDR2 YYEEEE. The CDR3 nucleotides read TGTGCCAGCAGCTCCACGGCACGGGTAGCCAAAAACATTCAGTACTTC. It is translated as CASSSTARVAKNIQYF.

V is TRBV2 and J is TRBJ1-3; D is possibly TRBD1 (6 bases). From germline, CDR1 is SNHLY and CDR2 FYNNEI. The CDR3 length is 16 residues. V gave up 7 bases and J gave up 2 bases, with 18 bases separating them. The CDR3 protein is CASTPTRQGPGNTIYF. The CDR3 coding sequence is TGTGCCAGCACCCCTACCCGCCAGGGGCCTGGAAACACCATATATTTT.

The chain carries TRBV27 and TRBJ2-3, with 11 bases that match TRBD2. The CDR3 is 15 residues long. Germline CDR1 reads MNHEY; CDR2 reads SMNVEV (reference sequence). Trimming removed 5 bases from V and 6 bases from J; junction bases left unmatched: 7. CDR3 sequence reads: CASSGASGRTDTQYF. In DNA form, the CDR3 reads TGTGCCAGCAGTGGTGCTAGCGGGAGGACCGATACGCAGTATTTT.

The chain couples TRBV20-1 to TRBJ2-1; no reliable D call. The germline CDR1 and CDR2 sequences are DFQATT and SNEGSKA (reference sequence). The CDR3 covers 11 residues. Between the trimmed V and J ends, which lost 6 bases and 5 bases, there was a span of 8 bases. The CDR3 nucleotides are TGCAGTGCGAGGAACCACAATGAGCAGTTCTTC. Protein: CSARNHNEQFF.

The chain joins TRBV10-3 to TRBJ1-2; no firm D call. Germline CDR1 reads ENHRY; CDR2 reads SYGVKD. The length of the CDR3 is 13 residues. Trimming cost V 0 bases and J 4 bases, with 6 bases left between them. This chain's CDR3 is CAISESLGYGYTF. CDR3 DNA sequence: TGTGCCATCAGTGAGTCGTTGGGCTATGGCTACACCTTC.

Note on this clone: The sample has other DNA sequences that encode this CDR3 too. The V gene is TRBV2, the J gene TRBJ2-3, with unresolved D. Germline V gene sequence: CDR1 SNHLY, CDR2 FYNNEI. V was trimmed by 6 bases and J by 2 bases, leaving 3 bases between them. The CDR3 is 11 residues long. The CDR3 nucleotides are TGTGCCAGCAGCTTCACAGATACGCAGTATTTT. Translated, it gives CASSFTDTQYF.